The text below deals with one TCR beta chain. This entry is derived from a study of blood T cells in healthy people across ages. Using a J-beta primer mix together with a sample-barcoded 5' primer, a second PCR was run for roughly 7 to 12 cycles. TCRdb re-called the 5' RACE reads through MiXCR, storing one row per CDR3 protein. The top ten hold about 3.3% of the sample, which has more than 450,000 distinct CDR3 sequences, 25% to 35% seen once. The sample also formed part of further work on T cells of mothers and their children.

The sequencing sample was made of blood. The clonotype was recovered from a boy aged 2-15 years in good health.

The CDR3 here is CASSLLSGGENTEAFF. In DNA, the CDR3 is TGTGCCAGCAGCTTATTATCGGGGGGCGAGAACACTGAAGCTTTCTTT. V usage is TRBV7-6 and J usage is TRBJ1-1; the D gene is possibly TRBD1 (6 bases). Germline-derived CDR1 and CDR2 are SGHVS and FNYEAQ. CDR3 length: 16 residues. The V and J ends lost 2 bases and 1 base respectively, with 14 bases between them.